The clone carrying this T cell receptor (beta chain) was detected only a few times. The data are from a study of blood T cell repertoires in COVID-19. V lost 7 bases and J lost 10, with 20 bases in between. The CDR3 has 14 residues. Germline V CDR1 and CDR2: MNHNY, SVGAGI (reference sequence). Sequenced by immunoSEQ multiplex PCR; TCRdb stores in-frame clones only, minus some. The sample includes roughly 110,000 clones, roughly 80% of them seen just once. The sequencing sample was made of peripheral blood. This rearrangement joins TRBV6-6 to TRBJ1-3; D remains unclear. This TCR derives from a man aged 50-59 years with acute or convalescent COVID-19. CDR3 in DNA: TGTGCCAGCACGTACCAGCGGACTCGCCAAACCATATATTTT. It specifies CASTYQRTRQTIYF.